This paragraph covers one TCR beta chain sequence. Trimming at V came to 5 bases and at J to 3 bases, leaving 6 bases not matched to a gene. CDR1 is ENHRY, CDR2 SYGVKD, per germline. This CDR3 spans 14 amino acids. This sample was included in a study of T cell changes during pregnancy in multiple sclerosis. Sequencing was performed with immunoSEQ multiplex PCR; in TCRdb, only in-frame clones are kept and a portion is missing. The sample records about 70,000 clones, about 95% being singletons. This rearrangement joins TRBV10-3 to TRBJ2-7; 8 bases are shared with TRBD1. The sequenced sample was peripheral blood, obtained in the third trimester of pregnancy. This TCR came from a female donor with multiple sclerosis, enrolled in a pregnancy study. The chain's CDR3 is CAISLGQAIYEQYF. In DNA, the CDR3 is TGTGCCATCAGTTTGGGACAGGCGATCTACGAGCAGTACTTC.